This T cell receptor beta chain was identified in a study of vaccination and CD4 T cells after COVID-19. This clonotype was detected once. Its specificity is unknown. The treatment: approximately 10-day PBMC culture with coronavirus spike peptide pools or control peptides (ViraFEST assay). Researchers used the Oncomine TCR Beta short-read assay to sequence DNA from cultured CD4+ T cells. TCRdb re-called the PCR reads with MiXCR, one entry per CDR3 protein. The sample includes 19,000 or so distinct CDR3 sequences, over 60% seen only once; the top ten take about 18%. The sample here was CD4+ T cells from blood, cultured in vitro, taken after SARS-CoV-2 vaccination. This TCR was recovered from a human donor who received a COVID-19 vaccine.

The CDR3 is CASSSNRIRGGMNTEAFF. DNA of the CDR3: TGTGCCAGTAGTTCAAACCGAATTAGGGGCGGAATGAACACTGAAGCTTTCTTT. The chain employs TRBV19 and TRBJ1-1, with D perhaps matching TRBD1 (5 bases). Germline assignment: CDR1 LNHDA and CDR2 SQIVND (reference sequence). V lost 5 bases, J lost 0 bases, and 22 bases lay in between. The CDR3 spans 18 residues.